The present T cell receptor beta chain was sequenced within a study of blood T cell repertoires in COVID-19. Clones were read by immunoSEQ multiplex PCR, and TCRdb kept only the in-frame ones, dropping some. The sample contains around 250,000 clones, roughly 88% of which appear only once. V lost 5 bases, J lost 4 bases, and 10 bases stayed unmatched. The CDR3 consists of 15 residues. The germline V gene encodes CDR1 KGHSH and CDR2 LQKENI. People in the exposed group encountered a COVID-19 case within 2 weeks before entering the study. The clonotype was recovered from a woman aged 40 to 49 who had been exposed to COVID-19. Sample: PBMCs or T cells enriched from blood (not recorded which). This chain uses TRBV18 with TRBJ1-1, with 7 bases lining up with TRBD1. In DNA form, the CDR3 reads TGTGCCAGCTCAGATTCGAAAACAGGGGTCACTGAAGCTTTCTTT. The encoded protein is CASSDSKTGVTEAFF. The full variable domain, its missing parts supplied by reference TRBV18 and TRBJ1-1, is NAGVMQNPRHLVRRRGQEARLRCSPMKGHSHVYWYRQLPEEGLKFMVYLQKENIIDESGMPKERFSAEFPKEGPSILRIQQVVRGDSAAYFCASSDSKTGVTEAFFGQGTRLTVV.